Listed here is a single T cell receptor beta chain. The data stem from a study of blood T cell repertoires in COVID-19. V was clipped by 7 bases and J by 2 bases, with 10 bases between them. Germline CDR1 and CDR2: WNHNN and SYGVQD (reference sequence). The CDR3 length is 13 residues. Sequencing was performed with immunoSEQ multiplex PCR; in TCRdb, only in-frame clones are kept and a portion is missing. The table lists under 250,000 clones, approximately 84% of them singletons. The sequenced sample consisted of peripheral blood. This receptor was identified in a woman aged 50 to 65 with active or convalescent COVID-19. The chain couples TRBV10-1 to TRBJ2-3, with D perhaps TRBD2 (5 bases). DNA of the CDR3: TGCGCCAGCATGGACGGACTCACAGATACGCAGTATTTT. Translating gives CASMDGLTDTQYF.